Listed below are T cell receptor beta chains from one sample, sequenced in a study of blood T cell repertoires in COVID-19. Sequencing was performed with immunoSEQ multiplex PCR; in TCRdb, only in-frame clones are kept and a portion is missing. This sample yields more than 65,000 clones, of which around 90% are seen a single time; around 9% belongs to the top ten. The sample consisted of peripheral blood. All receptors derive from a human donor in a cohort sampled during active COVID-19. Both conserved end residues are part of each CDR3. A D gene is named only where the DNA matches it firmly. Expanded clones get a size class; other rows say once, few or many, or leave the size out.

j_call d_call clone_size v_call cdr3_aa cdr3_nt
TRBJ1-2 - - TRBV27 CASSSPGSGYTF TGTGCCAGCAGTTCCCCTGGGAGTGGCTACACCTTC
TRBJ2-7 - once TRBV6-1 CASSEVQDIAYEQYF TGTGCCAGCAGTGAAGTTCAAGACATCGCTTACGAGCAGTACTTC
TRBJ1-6 - once TRBV2 CASKVDIYSPLHF TGTGCCAGCAAGGTCGACATCTATTCACCCCTCCACTTT
TRBJ2-5 - - TRBV29-1 CSVEGTKSKELETQYF TGCAGCGTTGAGGGGACAAAAAGTAAGGAATTGGAGACCCAGTACTTC
TRBJ1-5 - - TRBV27 CASSLAPSKPQHF TGTGCCAGCAGTTTAGCCCCCAGTAAGCCCCAGCATTTT
TRBJ1-1 - - TRBV4-1 CASSQQWPGWAEAFF TGCGCCAGCAGCCAACAGTGGCCAGGGTGGGCTGAAGCTTTCTTT
TRBJ2-7 - - TRBV19 CASVRGLTPYEQYF TGTGCCAGCGTCAGGGGCCTCACTCCCTACGAGCAGTACTTC
TRBJ2-5 - once TRBV28 CASSRGAETQYF TGTGCCAGCAGTCGGGGAGCAGAGACCCAGTACTTC
TRBJ2-1 - - TRBV4-2 CASSPWGGLHNEQFF TGTGCCAGCAGCCCTTGGGGGGGGCTTCACAATGAGCAGTTCTTC
TRBJ1-2 TRBD1 - TRBV2 CASTSSGDSHIYGYTF TGTGCCAGCACCTCCTCAGGGGACAGTCATATCTATGGCTACACCTTC
TRBJ2-7 TRBD1 - TRBV7-9 CASSPRTGADYEQYF TGTGCCAGCAGCCCCCGGACAGGGGCTGATTACGAGCAGTACTTC
TRBJ2-7 TRBD1 - TRBV2 CASRDRTGLSYEQYF TGTGCCAGCAGGGATCGGACAGGACTCTCCTACGAGCAGTACTTC
TRBJ2-7 - - TRBV12-3/TRBV12-4 CASSLGGPPQYF TGTGCCAGCAGTTTAGGGGGCCCACCACAGTACTTC
TRBJ1-4 TRBD1 - TRBV5-6 CASSLDRGEKLFF TGTGCCAGCAGCTTGGACAGGGGAGAAAAACTGTTTTTT
TRBJ1-2 TRBD1 - TRBV11-2 CASSYGTGGGSYGYTF TGTGCCAGCAGCTACGGGACAGGGGGCGGTAGCTATGGCTACACCTTC
TRBJ1-1 - - TRBV14 CASSQEGGEVAANTEAFF TGTGCCAGCAGCCAAGAAGGGGGGGAGGTGGCGGCGAACACTGAAGCTTTCTTT
TRBJ2-7 TRBD2 - TRBV11-2 CASSPRRAGVKDYEQYF TGTGCCAGCAGCCCCCGGAGAGCGGGGGTGAAGGATTACGAGCAGTACTTC
TRBJ2-2 TRBD1 - TRBV9 CASSVEGANTGELFF TGTGCCAGCAGCGTAGAGGGGGCCAACACCGGGGAGCTGTTTTTT
TRBJ1-1 - - TRBV2 CASRATDTTSEAFF TGTGCCAGCAGGGCGACGGATACCACTAGTGAAGCTTTCTTT
TRBJ2-7 - - TRBV28 CASSFPSQGQSYEQYF TGTGCCAGCAGTTTCCCTTCCCAGGGCCAATCCTACGAGCAGTACTTC
TRBJ2-3 - once TRBV9 CASSVDLTAPDTQYF TGTGCCAGCAGCGTAGACCTAACAGCTCCAGATACGCAGTATTTT
TRBJ2-7 - - TRBV24-1 CATSDSLTGGYEQYF TGTGCCACCAGTGATTCGTTAACAGGTGGCTACGAGCAGTACTTC
TRBJ1-4 TRBD1 once TRBV19 CASSPLTGGGNEKLFF TGTGCCAGTAGTCCCCTTACAGGGGGCGGTAATGAAAAACTGTTTTTT
TRBJ2-7 - - TRBV11-2 CASSFTRVDEQYF TGTGCCAGCAGCTTCACCCGGGTCGACGAGCAGTACTTC
TRBJ1-3 TRBD1 - TRBV24-1 CATSEPRDREKSGNTIYF TGTGCCACCAGTGAGCCAAGGGACAGGGAAAAATCTGGAAACACCATATATTTT
TRBJ2-5 TRBD2 - TRBV5-1 CASSFTNSGGLKYGETQYF TGCGCCAGCAGCTTCACAAATAGCGGGGGGCTTAAATATGGAGAGACCCAGTACTTC
TRBJ1-1 - - TRBV28 CASSLGTGGTEAFF TGTGCCAGCAGCCTAGGGACGGGGGGTACTGAAGCTTTCTTT
TRBJ1-2 - - TRBV12-3/TRBV12-4 CASSADTVYGYTF TGTGCCAGCAGTGCCGACACGGTCTATGGCTACACCTTC
TRBJ2-3 TRBD1 few TRBV24-1 CATSEEGAFGGYTDTQYF TGTGCCACCAGTGAAGAGGGGGCCTTTGGGGGATACACAGATACGCAGTATTTT
TRBJ1-2 TRBD1 - TRBV18 CASSPQNSGTGARYGYTF TGTGCCAGCTCACCCCAAAATTCCGGGACAGGGGCCCGTTATGGCTACACCTTC
TRBJ1-2 - once TRBV30 CAWSVEGSYTF TGTGCCTGGAGTGTAGAGGGTTCCTACACCTTC
TRBJ2-7 - - TRBV20-1 CSAKGAYEQYF TGCAGTGCCAAGGGGGCCTACGAGCAGTACTTC
TRBJ1-5 - - TRBV4-3 CASSQDLGQPQHF TGCGCCAGCAGCCAAGATTTGGGCCAGCCCCAGCATTTT
TRBJ2-1 - - TRBV9 CASSVGAISTYNEQFF TGTGCCAGCAGCGTAGGGGCGATCTCGACCTACAATGAGCAGTTCTTC
TRBJ1-3 - - TRBV5-1 CASSLGQGGNTIYF TGCGCCAGCAGCTTGGGCCAGGGGGGAAACACCATATATTTT
TRBJ1-1 TRBD1 once TRBV2 CATQQGWNTEAFF TGTGCCACCCAACAGGGGTGGAACACTGAAGCTTTCTTT
TRBJ1-3 - - TRBV28 CASSLFYSSSGNTIYF TGTGCCAGCAGTTTATTCTACTCGTCCTCTGGAAACACCATATATTTT
TRBJ1-2 TRBD1 - TRBV30 CAWGQGFYGCTF TGTGCCTGGGGACAGGGGTTCTATGGCTGCACCTTC
TRBJ2-7 - few TRBV9 CASSVETSYEQYF TGTGCCAGCAGCGTAGAGACTTCCTACGAGCAGTACTTC
TRBJ2-1 TRBD1 - TRBV28 CASSLGDRQFF TGTGCCAGCAGTTTAGGGGACAGGCAGTTCTTC
TRBJ1-2 - - TRBV4-1 CASSQDSRGNYGYTF TGCGCCAGCAGCCAAGATAGCAGGGGTAACTATGGCTACACCTTC
TRBJ1-4 TRBD1 - TRBV6-5 CASSRQGATNEKLFF TGTGCCAGCAGCCGACAGGGAGCAACTAATGAAAAACTGTTTTTT
TRBJ1-3 - - TRBV2 CASKGGVSSGNTIYF TGTGCCAGCAAAGGGGGGGTCAGTTCTGGAAACACCATATATTTT
TRBJ2-2 - - TRBV10-3 CAIRNGGANTGELFF TGTGCCATCAGGAATGGGGGCGCGAACACCGGGGAGCTGTTTTTT
TRBJ1-2 - - TRBV12-3/TRBV12-4 CASSSGREYGYTF TGTGCCAGCAGTTCGGGCAGGGAATACGGCTACACCTTC
TRBJ2-5 TRBD1 - TRBV11-2 CASSYSGGDRDETQYF TGTGCCAGCAGCTATAGTGGGGGGGACAGGGACGAGACCCAGTACTTC
TRBJ1-2 TRBD1 - TRBV6-5 CASSFGTGENGYTF TGTGCCAGCAGTTTTGGGACAGGGGAGAATGGCTACACCTTC
TRBJ1-1 - - TRBV14 CASSLSLSTEAFF TGTGCCAGCAGCCTCTCTTTGAGCACTGAAGCTTTCTTT
TRBJ1-6 - - TRBV7-2 CASSLGRGLGGSPLHF TGTGCCAGCAGCTTAGGACGCGGGCTCGGAGGATCACCCCTCCACTTT
TRBJ2-7 - - TRBV11-2 CASSPTAFKTEGPYEQYF TGTGCCAGCAGCCCGACGGCTTTCAAAACGGAGGGGCCCTACGAGCAGTACTTC
TRBJ2-6 - - TRBV6-1 CASSEMGAGANVLTF TGTGCCAGCAGTGAAATGGGCGCTGGGGCCAACGTCCTGACTTTC
TRBJ2-7 TRBD1 - TRBV6-5 CASSRQGEYGEQYF TGTGCCAGCAGTCGACAGGGCGAGTACGGCGAGCAGTACTTC
TRBJ1-6 - once TRBV7-2 CASSLGQGRSSPLHF TGTGCCAGCAGTCTCGGGCAGGGGCGAAGTTCACCCCTCCACTTT
TRBJ2-5 - - TRBV21-1 CASSKDGSGGPQETQYF TGTGCCAGCAGCAAAGATGGGAGCGGGGGCCCTCAAGAGACCCAGTACTTC